This record covers a single TCR beta chain. This clonotype was detected many times. Its antigen remains undetermined. Base qualities are not at hand, and no much larger clone is one base apart. Library preparation was by 5' RACE. For sequencing, a NextSeq 500 was employed. The TCR library protocol attached unique molecular identifiers to individual cDNA molecules to correct for sequencing error and PCR bias. Both TCR alpha and beta chains were sequenced, and tight co-correlation was observed between alpha and beta sequence abundances in each sample. In the source study's methods: Decombinator V4 was used to annotate the V gene, J gene and CDR3 of the TCR sequences. Expanded TCRs were defined as changing significantly between any two time points under a Poisson model with p below 0.0001. TCR abundances were normalised to the total number of TCRs sequenced in each sample and reported as counts per million. A search of VDJdb, accessed on 1 November 2021, was run for TCRs annotated to CMV, EBV and SARS-CoV-2, with TCRs annotated for multiple antigens excluded. TCRdb cleaned the public reads at Q25 with fastp, built clones with MiXCR and kept in-frame beta chains. Rows merge per CDR3 protein into single entries with the most common DNA and genes. TCRdb, not the authors, supplied the V and J calls. For this sample there are more than 50,000 distinct CDR3 sequences; around 5.6% appear just once. The ten largest clonotypes hold roughly 7% of the sample.

The entry originates in a study of early T cells in non-severe SARS-CoV-2 infection (dated by TCRdb to about 2021). Notes on the research overall: Because TCR sequencing was done on bulk RNA from unsorted whole blood, the alpha and beta chains could not be paired. Here is what the overall study found, with its caveats: Matching against VDJdb was skewed toward anti-spike CD8 responses, likely underestimated virus-specific expansions, and missed private and CD4 specificities.

This was a case-control study nested in a cohort of healthcare workers in London, UK, who had nasopharyngeal swab PCR tests and blood samples taken every week. Healthcare workers were enrolled in the week of the UK lockdown, from 23 to 31 March 2020, and were followed every week for up to about 16 weeks. This clonotype was obtained from an adult who was a healthcare worker with PCR-confirmed SARS-CoV-2 infection or an uninfected control (not recorded which). Specimen: whole blood.

The bases are TGTGCCAGCAGCGGGACAGCGGGGGGAAATACGCAGTATTTT. This sequence encodes CASSGTAGGNTQYF. The chain employs TRBV6-5 and TRBJ2-3; 9 bases in the middle match TRBD2. Measured from the cysteine to the phenylalanine, the CDR3 is 14 residues long. CDR3 DNA is the only sequence kept; it has 42 bases, read in frame from the first base. From the germline V gene, CDR1 is MNHEY and CDR2 is SVGAGI. V and J are trimmed by 6 bases and 7 bases, and the gene matches miss 8 bases of the junction.